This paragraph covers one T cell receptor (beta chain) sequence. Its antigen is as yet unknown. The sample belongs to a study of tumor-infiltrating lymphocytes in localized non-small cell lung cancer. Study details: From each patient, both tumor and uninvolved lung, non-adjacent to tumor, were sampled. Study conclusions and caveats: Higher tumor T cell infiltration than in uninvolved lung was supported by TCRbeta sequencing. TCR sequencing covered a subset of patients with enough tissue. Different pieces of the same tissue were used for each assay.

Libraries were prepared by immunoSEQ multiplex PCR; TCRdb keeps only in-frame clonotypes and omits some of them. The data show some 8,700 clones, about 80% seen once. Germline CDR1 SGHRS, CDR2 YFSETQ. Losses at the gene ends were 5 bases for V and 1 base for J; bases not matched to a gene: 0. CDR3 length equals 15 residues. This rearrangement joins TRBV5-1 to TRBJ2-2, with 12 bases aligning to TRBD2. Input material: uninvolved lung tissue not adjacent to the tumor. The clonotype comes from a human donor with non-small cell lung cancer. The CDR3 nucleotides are TGCGCCAGCAGACTAGCGGGAGGGAACACCGGGGAGCTGTTTTTT. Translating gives CASRLAGGNTGELFF.